A selection of T cell receptor beta chains follows, all from one sample in a study of blood T cell repertoires in COVID-19. The data were produced by immunoSEQ multiplex PCR, yet TCRdb's version contains in-frame clones alone and is incomplete. This repertoire shows approximately 230,000 clones, over 75% found once; its top ten account for 1.5% to 2%. Sequences were obtained from PBMCs or T cells enriched from blood (not recorded which). Source of these receptors: a man in his forties who had recovered from COVID-19. The CDR3 runs from the conserved cysteine through the conserved F or W. Each record gives: V gene, clone size, D gene, J gene, CDR3 protein, CDR3 DNA. D genes are given only for firm matches. Where a row states a size, it is once, few, many or the class of an expanded clone; other rows omit it.

>TRBV12-3/TRBV12-4|NA|NA|TRBJ2-7
CASSPDSYEQYF
TGTGCCAGCAGTCCGGACAGCTACGAGCAGTACTTC
>TRBV7-2|NA|NA|TRBJ2-5
CASSLVGAHQETQYF
TGTGCCAGCAGCTTAGTGGGCGCTCATCAAGAGACCCAGTACTTC
>TRBV2|once|NA|TRBJ1-4
CASSVGPRGATNEKLFF
TGTGCCAGCAGTGTGGGGCCCAGGGGTGCAACTAATGAAAAACTGTTTTTT
>TRBV5-1|NA|NA|TRBJ2-1
CASSLGGTAYNEQFF
TGCGCCAGCAGCTTGGGCGGGACGGCATACAATGAGCAGTTCTTC
>TRBV24-1|NA|TRBD1|TRBJ1-6
CATSVGQVGNSPLHF
TGTGCCACCAGTGTCGGACAGGTTGGAAATTCACCCCTCCACTTT
>TRBV4-1|NA|NA|TRBJ2-7
CASSQGFPRYPGRGLYEQYF
TGCGCCAGCAGCCAGGGTTTCCCACGGTACCCCGGACGGGGACTCTACGAGCAGTACTTC
>TRBV19|once|TRBD1|TRBJ1-1
CASSIWDRGTEAFF
TGTGCCAGTAGTATCTGGGACAGGGGCACTGAAGCTTTCTTT
>TRBV11-2|NA|NA|TRBJ2-5
CASSLTGLQETQYF
TGTGCCAGCAGCTTGACAGGTCTGCAAGAGACCCAGTACTTC
>TRBV6-1|NA|NA|TRBJ1-2
CASSDQGYDGYTF
TGTGCCAGCAGTGATCAGGGATACGATGGCTACACCTTC
>TRBV19|once|NA|TRBJ1-2
CASSIDRTENYGYTF
TGTGCCAGTAGTATAGACAGGACAGAAAACTATGGCTACACCTTC
>TRBV28|NA|NA|TRBJ1-2
CASSLLDTYGYTF
TGTGCCAGCAGTTTATTGGACACCTATGGCTACACCTTC
>TRBV29-1|NA|NA|TRBJ1-4
CSVGLTGTENEKLFF
TGCAGCGTGGGGCTAACTGGAACTGAAAATGAAAAACTGTTTTTT
>TRBV19|NA|TRBD2|TRBJ2-7
CASSIGGLAYEQYF
TGTGCCAGTAGTATAGGGGGACTAGCCTACGAGCAGTACTTC
>TRBV12-3/TRBV12-4|NA|NA|TRBJ2-7
CASSLTGYEQYF
TGTGCCAGCAGTCTAACAGGGTACGAGCAGTACTTC
>TRBV9|NA|NA|TRBJ1-2
CASSVSEGYGYTF
TGTGCCAGCAGCGTAAGTGAGGGCTATGGCTACACCTTC
>TRBV15|NA|NA|TRBJ2-7
CATSRDQGRGFSYEQYF
TGTGCCACCAGCAGAGATCAGGGCAGGGGATTCTCCTACGAGCAGTACTTC
>TRBV12-3/TRBV12-4|NA|TRBD1|TRBJ1-2
CASSPTGDYGYTF
TGTGCCAGCAGCCCGACAGGGGACTATGGCTACACCTTC
>TRBV27|NA|TRBD2|TRBJ2-1
CASSSPRKAGVTDEQFF
TGTGCCAGCAGTTCCCCTCGGAAAGCGGGAGTTACGGATGAGCAGTTCTTC
>TRBV15|NA|NA|TRBJ1-6
CATSRDLGRLNNSPLHF
TGTGCCACCAGCAGAGATCTCGGCCGACTGAATAATTCACCCCTCCACTTT
>TRBV7-8|few|TRBD2|TRBJ2-1
CASSLVAGGSNEQFF
TGTGCCAGCAGCTTAGTAGCGGGAGGGTCCAATGAGCAGTTCTTC
>TRBV7-3|NA|NA|TRBJ1-1
CASSWKRGTEAFF
TGTGCCAGCAGCTGGAAACGGGGGACTGAAGCTTTCTTT
>TRBV30|NA|NA|TRBJ1-6
CAWSPGYELPLHF
TGTGCCTGGAGTCCAGGGTATGAGCTGCCCCTCCACTTT
>TRBV11-2|NA|NA|TRBJ1-2
CASSLDLVTDYGYTF
TGTGCCAGCAGCTTAGATCTAGTGACAGACTATGGCTACACCTTC
>TRBV6-1|NA|TRBD2|TRBJ2-7
CASSEVAGSSYEQYF
TGTGCCAGCAGTGAAGTAGCGGGGAGCTCCTACGAGCAGTACTTC
>TRBV5-8|NA|NA|TRBJ1-3
CASSLTAGNTIYF
TGTGCCAGCAGCTTGACGGCTGGAAACACCATATATTTT
>TRBV19|once|TRBD1|TRBJ2-4
CASSIAEGANIQYF
TGTGCCAGTAGTATAGCCGAGGGGGCAAACATTCAGTACTTC
>TRBV19|NA|TRBD2|TRBJ2-3
CASSPNGLASDTQYF
TGTGCCAGTAGTCCAAATGGACTAGCGTCAGATACGCAGTATTTT
>TRBV30|NA|NA|TRBJ2-1
CAWSVLFPRPSYNEQFF
TGTGCCTGGAGTGTACTATTTCCGCGTCCCTCCTACAATGAGCAGTTCTTC
>TRBV30|once|NA|TRBJ2-7
CAWAGAFKQYF
TGTGCCTGGGCAGGGGCCTTTAAGCAGTACTTC
>TRBV5-4|NA|TRBD1|TRBJ1-2
CASSPGGQGNYGYTF
TGTGCCAGCAGCCCAGGGGGACAGGGGAACTATGGCTACACCTTC
>TRBV19|NA|NA|TRBJ1-2
CASGAADHYGYTF
TGTGCCAGTGGGGCCGCGGACCACTATGGCTACACCTTC
>TRBV5-5|NA|NA|TRBJ2-7
CASSLGARGADYEQYF
TGTGCCAGCAGCTTGGGGGCCAGGGGGGCCGACTACGAGCAGTACTTC
>TRBV11-2|NA|TRBD2|TRBJ2-1
CASSSRRTSDHNEQFF
TGTGCCAGCAGCTCACGTAGGACTAGCGATCACAATGAGCAGTTCTTC
>TRBV3-1/TRBV3-2|once|NA|TRBJ1-2
CASSQDPEETYYGYTF
TGTGCCAGCAGCCAAGATCCGGAGGAAACGTACTATGGCTACACCTTC
>TRBV28|NA|NA|TRBJ1-1
CASSWAGAWSEAFF
TGTGCCAGCAGTTGGGCGGGAGCCTGGTCTGAAGCTTTCTTT
>TRBV4-3|NA|TRBD2|TRBJ2-5
CASSQGLAGGQETQYF
TGCGCCAGCAGCCAGGGACTAGCGGGGGGACAAGAGACCCAGTACTTC
>TRBV19|NA|TRBD2|TRBJ2-5
CASSILGLAEETQYF
TGTGCCAGTAGTATCCTGGGACTAGCGGAAGAGACCCAGTACTTC
>TRBV5-1|once|TRBD2|TRBJ2-5
CASSLSPGRLRETQYF
TGCGCCAGCAGCTTGTCCCCCGGGAGGTTACGAGAGACCCAGTACTTC
>TRBV21-1|once|NA|TRBJ2-7
CASSKAPRGQGYEQYF
TGTGCCAGCAGCAAAGCGCCGAGGGGACAGGGGTACGAGCAGTACTTC
>TRBV9|NA|NA|TRBJ2-1
CASSVAQGSYNEQFF
TGTGCCAGCAGCGTAGCCCAGGGCTCCTACAATGAGCAGTTCTTC
>TRBV28|NA|NA|TRBJ2-7
CGSNGDSYEQYF
TGTGGCAGCAACGGAGACTCCTACGAGCAGTACTTC
>TRBV19|NA|TRBD2|TRBJ2-2
CASSLDSGGAGNTGELFF
TGTGCCAGTAGTCTAGATAGCGGGGGGGCCGGGAACACCGGGGAGCTGTTTTTT
>TRBV11-3|NA|NA|TRBJ1-1
CASSPGDTEAFF
TGTGCCAGCAGCCCGGGAGACACTGAAGCTTTCTTT
>TRBV11-1|NA|TRBD1|TRBJ1-1
CASSFRQGAGTEAFF
TGTGCCAGCAGCTTCAGACAGGGGGCGGGCACTGAAGCTTTCTTT
>TRBV27|NA|TRBD2|TRBJ2-5
CASRKTSARETQYF
TGTGCCAGCCGGAAGACTAGCGCCCGGGAGACCCAGTACTTC